This T cell receptor beta chain came from a study of circulating and synovial CD4+ cells in juvenile arthritis. General study results and limits: Deeper sequencing increased measured overlap with synovial clonotypes. Circulating pathogenic-like lymphocytes shared a substantially higher fraction of CDR3 sequences with synovium than bulk blood. These repertoires were less diverse than bulk blood CD4 repertoires.

Profiled with immunoSEQ multiplex PCR; TCRdb holds only in-frame clones, not every one. In the table there are around 31,000 clones, nearly 97% of which are singletons. The CDR3 sequence is 17 residues long. Trimming left V 1 base short and J 7 bases short, with 19 bases between. Germline V gene lookup returns CDR1 LGHNA and CDR2 YNFKEQ. Concerning this clone itself: Its antigen is not identified.

V gene TRBV4-2 combines with J gene TRBJ1-4; unclear D gene. Input material: CD4+ T cells from blood. The clonotype was recovered from a human donor with juvenile idiopathic arthritis. CDR3: CASSQGPKGLGSEKLFF. The CDR3 DNA follows: TGTGCCAGCAGCCAAGGTCCAAAGGGTTTGGGGAGTGAAAAACTGTTTTTT.